This T cell receptor beta chain was captured in a study of blood T cells in healthy people across ages. Alongside a J-beta primer mix, a sample-barcoded 5' primer served in a second PCR lasting 7 to 11 cycles. MiXCR, applied by TCRdb to the 5' RACE reads, yields one record per CDR3 protein. This table has fewer than 1,000,000 distinct CDR3 sequences, 35% to 60% appearing once. At least ten counts were recorded for this clonotype. The CDR3 loop spans 15 amino acids. The V and J ends lost 4 bases and 8 bases, in that order; junction bases with no gene match: 10. Per germline, CDR1 MDHEN and CDR2 SYDVKM.

Sequencing was performed on blood. The receptor was isolated from a man older than 75 in good health. The chain uses TRBV28 and TRBJ2-1; TRBD2 agrees at 8 bases. In DNA, the CDR3 is TGTGCCAGCAGTTCTGGCGGGAGGCCCGGGGATGAGCAGTTCTTC. Encoded protein: CASSSGGRPGDEQFF. The entire variable domain, with the rest obtained from reference TRBV28 and TRBJ2-1, is as follows: DVKVTQSSRYLVKRTGEKVFLECVQDMDHENMFWYRQDPGLGLRLIYFSYDVKMKEKGDIPEGYSVSREKKERFSLILESASTNQTSMYLCASSSGGRPGDEQFFGPGTRLTVL.